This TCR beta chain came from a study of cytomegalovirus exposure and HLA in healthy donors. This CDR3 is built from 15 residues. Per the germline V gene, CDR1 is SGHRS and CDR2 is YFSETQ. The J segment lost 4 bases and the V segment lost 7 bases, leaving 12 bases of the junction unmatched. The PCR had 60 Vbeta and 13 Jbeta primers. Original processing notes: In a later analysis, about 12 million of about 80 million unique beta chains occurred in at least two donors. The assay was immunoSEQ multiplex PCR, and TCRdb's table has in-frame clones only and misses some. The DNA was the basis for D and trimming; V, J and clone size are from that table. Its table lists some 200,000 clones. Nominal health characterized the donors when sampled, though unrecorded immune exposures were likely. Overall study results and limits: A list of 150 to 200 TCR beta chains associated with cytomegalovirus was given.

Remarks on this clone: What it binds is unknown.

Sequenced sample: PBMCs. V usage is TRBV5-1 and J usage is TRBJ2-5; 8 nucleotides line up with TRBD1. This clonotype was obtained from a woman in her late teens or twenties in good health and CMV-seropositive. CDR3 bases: TGCGCCAGCGGAAGCCAGGGGGCTGGGGGAGAGACCCAGTACTTC. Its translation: CASGSQGAGGETQYF.